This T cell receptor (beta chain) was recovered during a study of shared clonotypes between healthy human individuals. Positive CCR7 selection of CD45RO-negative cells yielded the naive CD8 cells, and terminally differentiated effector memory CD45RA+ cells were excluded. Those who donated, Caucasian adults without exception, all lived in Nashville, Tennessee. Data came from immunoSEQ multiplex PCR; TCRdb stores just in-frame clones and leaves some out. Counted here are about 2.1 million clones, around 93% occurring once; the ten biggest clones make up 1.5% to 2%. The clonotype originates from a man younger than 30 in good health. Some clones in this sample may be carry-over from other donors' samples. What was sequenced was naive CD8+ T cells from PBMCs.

As DNA, the CDR3 is TGCAGCGTTGTCCTAGCGGGCAATGAGCAGTTCTTC. Translating gives CSVVLAGNEQFF. V gene TRBV29-1 combines with J gene TRBJ2-1; 8 bases are shared with TRBD2. Germline-derived CDR1 and CDR2 are SQVTM and ANQGSEA. Losses at the gene ends were 4 bases for V and 6 bases for J; bases not matched to a gene: 2. The CDR3 totals 12 residues.